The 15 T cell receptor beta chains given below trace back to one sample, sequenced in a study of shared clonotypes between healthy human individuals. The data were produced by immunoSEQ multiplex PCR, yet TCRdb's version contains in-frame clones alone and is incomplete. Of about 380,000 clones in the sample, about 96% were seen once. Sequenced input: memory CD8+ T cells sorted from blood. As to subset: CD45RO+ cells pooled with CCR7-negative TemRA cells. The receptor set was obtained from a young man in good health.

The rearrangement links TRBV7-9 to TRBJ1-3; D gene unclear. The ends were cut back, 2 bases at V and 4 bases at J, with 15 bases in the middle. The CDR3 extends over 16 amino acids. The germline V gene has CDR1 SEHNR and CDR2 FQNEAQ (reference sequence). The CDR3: CASSLQGTSSGNTIYF. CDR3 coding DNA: TGTGCCAGCAGCTTACAAGGCACGTCGTCAGGAAACACCATATATTTT.

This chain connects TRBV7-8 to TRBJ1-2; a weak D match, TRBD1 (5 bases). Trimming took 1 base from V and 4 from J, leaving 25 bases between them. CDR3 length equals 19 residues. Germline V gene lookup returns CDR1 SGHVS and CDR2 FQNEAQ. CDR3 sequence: CASSLVLSVGTSSLYGYTF. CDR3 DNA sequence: TGTGCCAGCAGCTTAGTATTAAGTGTGGGGACGTCCTCACTCTATGGCTACACCTTC. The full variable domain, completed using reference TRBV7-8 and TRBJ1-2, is GAGVSQSPRYKVAKRGQDVALRCDPISGHVSLFWYQQALGQGPEFLTYFQNEAQLDKSGLPSDRFFAERPEGSVSTLKIQRTQQEDSAVYLCASSLVLSVGTSSLYGYTFGSGTRLTVV.

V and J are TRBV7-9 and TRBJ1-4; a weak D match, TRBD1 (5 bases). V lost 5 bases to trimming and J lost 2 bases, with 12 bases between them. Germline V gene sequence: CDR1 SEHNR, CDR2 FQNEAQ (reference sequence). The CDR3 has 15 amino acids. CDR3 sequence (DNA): TGTGCCAGCAGCCGGACAATAAGGACTAATGAAAAACTGTTTTTT. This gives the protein CASSRTIRTNEKLFF.

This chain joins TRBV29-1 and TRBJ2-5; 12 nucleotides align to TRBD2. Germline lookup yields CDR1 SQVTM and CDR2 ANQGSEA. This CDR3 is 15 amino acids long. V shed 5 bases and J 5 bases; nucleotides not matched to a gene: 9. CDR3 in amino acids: CSVRGLAGLRETQYF. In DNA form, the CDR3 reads TGCAGCGTTCGGGGACTAGCGGGCTTGAGGGAGACCCAGTACTTC.

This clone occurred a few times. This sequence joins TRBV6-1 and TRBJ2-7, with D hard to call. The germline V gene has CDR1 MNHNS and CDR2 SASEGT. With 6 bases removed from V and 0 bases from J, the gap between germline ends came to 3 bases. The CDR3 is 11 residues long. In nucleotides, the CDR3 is TGTGCCAGCAGGGGCTCCTACGAGCAGTACTTC. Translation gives CASRGSYEQYF.

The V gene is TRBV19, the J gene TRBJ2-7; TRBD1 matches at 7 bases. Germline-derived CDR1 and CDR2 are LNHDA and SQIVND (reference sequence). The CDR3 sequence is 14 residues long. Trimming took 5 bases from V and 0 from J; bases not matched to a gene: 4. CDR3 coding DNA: TGTGCCAGTAGTGTTGGGACAGTCTCCTACGAGCAGTACTTC. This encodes CASSVGTVSYEQYF.

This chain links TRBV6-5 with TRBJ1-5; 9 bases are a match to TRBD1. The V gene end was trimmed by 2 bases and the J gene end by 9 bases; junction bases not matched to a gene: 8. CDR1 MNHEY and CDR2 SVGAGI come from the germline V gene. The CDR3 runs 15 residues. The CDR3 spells CASSYDRGAGLPQHF. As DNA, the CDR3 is TGTGCCAGCAGTTACGACAGGGGGGCTGGATTGCCCCAGCATTTT.

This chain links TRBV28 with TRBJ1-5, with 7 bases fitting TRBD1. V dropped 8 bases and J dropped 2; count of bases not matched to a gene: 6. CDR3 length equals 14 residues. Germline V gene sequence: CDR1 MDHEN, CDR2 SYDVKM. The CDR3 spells CASQLGQGNQPQHF. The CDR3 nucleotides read TGTGCCAGCCAATTAGGACAGGGCAATCAGCCCCAGCATTTT.

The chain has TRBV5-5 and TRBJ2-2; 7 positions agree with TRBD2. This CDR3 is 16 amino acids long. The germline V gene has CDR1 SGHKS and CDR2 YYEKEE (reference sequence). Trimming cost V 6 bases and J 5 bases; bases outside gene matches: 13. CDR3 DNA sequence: TGTGCCAGCACCCCCTGGCGGGAGATCGGGACCGGGGAGCTGTTTTTT. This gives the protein CASTPWREIGTGELFF. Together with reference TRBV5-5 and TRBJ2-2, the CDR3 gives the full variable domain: DAGVTQSPTHLIKTRGQQVTLRCSPISGHKSVSWYQQVLGQGPQFIFQYYEKEERGRGNFPDRFSARQFPNYSSELNVNALLLGDSALYLCASTPWREIGTGELFFGEGSRLTVL.

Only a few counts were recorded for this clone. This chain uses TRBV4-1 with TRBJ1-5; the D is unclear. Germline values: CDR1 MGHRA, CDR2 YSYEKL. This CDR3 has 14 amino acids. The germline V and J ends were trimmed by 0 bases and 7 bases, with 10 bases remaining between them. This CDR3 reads CASSQDLLRQPQHF. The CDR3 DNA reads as TGCGCCAGCAGCCAAGATCTGCTCCGGCAGCCCCAGCATTTT.

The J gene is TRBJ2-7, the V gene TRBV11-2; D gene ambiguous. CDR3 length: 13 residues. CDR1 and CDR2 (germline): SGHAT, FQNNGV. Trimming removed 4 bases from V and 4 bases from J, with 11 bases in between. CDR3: CASSSELVYEQYF. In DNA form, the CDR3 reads TGTGCCAGCAGCTCTGAATTAGTTTACGAGCAGTACTTC.

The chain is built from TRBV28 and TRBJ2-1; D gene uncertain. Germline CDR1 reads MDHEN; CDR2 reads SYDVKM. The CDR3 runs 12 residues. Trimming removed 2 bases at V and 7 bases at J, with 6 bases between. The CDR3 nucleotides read TGTGCCAGCAGTTTAGGCCAGAATGAGCAGTTCTTC. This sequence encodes CASSLGQNEQFF. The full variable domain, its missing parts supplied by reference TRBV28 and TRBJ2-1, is DVKVTQSSRYLVKRTGEKVFLECVQDMDHENMFWYRQDPGLGLRLIYFSYDVKMKEKGDIPEGYSVSREKKERFSLILESASTNQTSMYLCASSLGQNEQFFGPGTRLTVL.

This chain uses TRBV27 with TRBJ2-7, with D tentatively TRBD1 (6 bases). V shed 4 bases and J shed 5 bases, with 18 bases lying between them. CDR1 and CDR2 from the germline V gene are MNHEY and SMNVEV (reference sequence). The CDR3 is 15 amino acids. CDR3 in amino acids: CASSSPGQGIDEQYF. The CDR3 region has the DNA TGTGCCAGCAGTTCCCCGGGACAAGGTATCGACGAGCAGTACTTC.

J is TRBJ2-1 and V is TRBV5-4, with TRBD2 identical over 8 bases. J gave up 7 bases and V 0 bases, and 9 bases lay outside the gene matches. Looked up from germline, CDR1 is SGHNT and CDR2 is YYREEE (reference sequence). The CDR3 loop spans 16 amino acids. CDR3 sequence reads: CASSLVGTRAKNEQFF. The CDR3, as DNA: TGTGCCAGCAGCTTGGTTGGGACTAGGGCTAAAAATGAGCAGTTCTTC.

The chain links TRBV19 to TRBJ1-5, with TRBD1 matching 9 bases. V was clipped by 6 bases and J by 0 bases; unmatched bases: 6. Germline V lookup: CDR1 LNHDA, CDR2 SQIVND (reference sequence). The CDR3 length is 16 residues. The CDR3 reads CASSPRTGDSNQPQHF. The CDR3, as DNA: TGTGCCAGTAGCCCAAGGACAGGGGATAGCAATCAGCCCCAGCATTTT.